The 21 T cell receptor beta chains presented below share a single source sample, sequenced in a study of cytomegalovirus exposure and HLA in healthy donors. Primers: 60 Vbeta forward and 13 Jbeta reverse. Assay: immunoSEQ multiplex PCR; the TCRdb copy retains only in-frame clones and omits some. The table lists fewer than 200,000 clones, 82% of them singletons. Sequences were obtained from PBMCs. These receptors all come from a middle-aged man in good health and CMV-seropositive.

The chain uses TRBV9 and TRBJ2-3; 8 bases are a match to TRBD2. This CDR3 region has 14 residues. The germline V gene encodes CDR1 SGDLS and CDR2 YYNGEE. After removal of 10 bases from V and 2 bases from J, the junction contained 9 bases not matched to a gene. The chain's CDR3 is CAGARRGDTDTQYF. The CDR3 DNA is TGTGCCGGCGCAAGGCGGGGGGACACAGATACGCAGTATTTT.

This sequence joins TRBV29-1 and TRBJ2-5, with 7 bases matching TRBD1. CDR1 is SQVTM and CDR2 is ANQGSEA in the germline V gene. V gave up 7 bases and J gave up 4 bases; unmatched junction bases: 15. This CDR3 has 15 amino acids. CDR3 sequence (DNA): TGCAGCGCTGCCCTCTCAGGGGGAACGGCAGAGACCCAGTACTTC. Translated: CSAALSGGTAETQYF. Full variable domain (remainder filled in from reference TRBV29-1 and TRBJ2-5): SAVISQKPSRDICQRGTSLTIQCQVDSQVTMMFWYRQQPGQSLTLIATANQGSEATYESGFVIDKFPISRPNLTFSTLTVSNMSPEDSSIYLCSAALSGGTAETQYFGPGTRLLVL.

V gene TRBV19 combines with J gene TRBJ2-3; a weak D match, TRBD2 (5 bases). The V gene's germline CDR1 is LNHDA and CDR2 SQIVND (reference sequence). The CDR3 loop spans 17 amino acids. V lost 3 bases and J lost 2, with 18 bases in between. As DNA, the CDR3 is TGTGCCAGTAGTATTCATCAAATTAGCGCACCCACAGATACGCAGTATTTT. Amino acids: CASSIHQISAPTDTQYF.

This chain links TRBV18 with TRBJ2-3, with TRBD2 matching 8 bases. The CDR3 totals 14 residues. Germline-derived CDR1 and CDR2 are KGHSH and LQKENI. J lost 5 bases, V lost 1 base, and 2 bases had no gene match. CDR3: CASSPRLAQDTQYF. The CDR3 DNA is TGTGCCAGCTCACCACGACTAGCGCAAGATACGCAGTATTTT.

The chain links TRBV7-3 to TRBJ1-2; D perhaps matches TRBD1 (6 bases). Germline CDR1 is SGHTA and CDR2 is FQGTGA. Trimming stripped 0 bases from V and 6 bases from J, with 17 bases between. The CDR3 is made up of 16 amino acids. CDR3 sequence: CASSLTPAGEMHGYTF. In nucleotides, the CDR3 is TGTGCCAGCAGCTTAACCCCCGCAGGGGAAATGCATGGCTACACCTTC.

The chain couples TRBV19 to TRBJ1-5; 9 bases agree with TRBD1. The CDR3 is made up of 16 amino acids. V was pared by 6 bases and J by 5 bases, with 11 bases of the junction left unmatched. Germline values: CDR1 LNHDA, CDR2 SQIVND (reference sequence). The CDR3 nucleotides read TGTGCCAGTAGAGGCTCCCGGGACAGGGACGATCAGCCCCAGCATTTT. Protein sequence: CASRGSRDRDDQPQHF.

A single count supports this clone. The CDR3: CASSYGRTYEQYF. Here the CDR3 DNA reads TGTGCCAGCAGTTACGGGAGAACCTACGAGCAGTACTTC. The genes are TRBV6-5 and TRBJ2-5, with a weak D call TRBD2 (5 bases). The DNA end favors TRBJ2-7, so the J call may be wrong. This CDR3 is 13 amino acids long. Germline loops: CDR1 MNHEY, CDR2 SVGAGI.

Only a few counts were recorded for this clone. This sequence joins TRBV15 and TRBJ2-5; TRBD2 aligns across 7 bases. CDR1 and CDR2 from the germline V gene are LNHNV and YYDKDF (reference sequence). V was clipped by 3 bases and J by 3 bases; unmatched bases: 7. The CDR3 totals 15 residues. The CDR3 sequence: CATSRFPSGEETQYF. The CDR3 DNA is TGTGCCACCAGCAGGTTCCCTAGCGGCGAAGAGACCCAGTACTTC.

The rearrangement joins TRBV7-2 to TRBJ1-5, with TRBD1 identical over 7 bases. CDR3 length: 16 residues. The V and J ends lost 5 bases and 5 bases, in that order; junction bases with no gene match: 12. CDR1 SGHTA and CDR2 FQGNSA come from the germline V gene. The CDR3 sequence: CASSTAGLDRDQPQHF. CDR3 nucleotide sequence: TGTGCCAGCAGCACGGCCGGGCTCGACAGGGATCAGCCCCAGCATTTT.

CDR3 bases: TGCGCCAGCAGCTTGGCCGGTGACAGCTACACTGAAGCTTTCTTT. It specifies CASSLAGDSYTEAFF. This chain connects TRBV5-1 to TRBJ1-1; tentative D call: TRBD1 (5 bases). This CDR3 comprises 15 residues. From germline, CDR1 is SGHRS and CDR2 YFSETQ. V lost 0 bases to trimming and J lost 3 bases, with 12 bases between them.

V usage is TRBV28 and J usage is TRBJ1-5; D perhaps matches TRBD1 (5 bases). Per the germline V gene, CDR1 is MDHEN and CDR2 is SYDVKM. Trimming removed 5 bases at V and 7 bases at J, with 15 bases between. The length of the CDR3 is 14 residues. CDR3 in amino acids: CASSPRVRRQPQHF. The CDR3 DNA follows: TGTGCCAGCAGTCCCAGGGTAAGGCGACAGCCCCAGCATTTT.

The chain joins TRBV5-1 to TRBJ2-5; 13 bases are shared with TRBD2. After removal of 4 bases from V and 0 bases from J, the junction contained 9 bases not matched to a gene. Germline-derived CDR1 and CDR2 are SGHRS and YFSETQ. CDR3 length: 18 residues. CDR3 loop: CASSPRTSGGPYQETQYF. In DNA, the CDR3 is TGCGCCAGCAGCCCGCGGACTAGCGGGGGCCCGTACCAAGAGACCCAGTACTTC.

This sequence joins TRBV11-3 and TRBJ2-2, with a possible D match to TRBD2 (5 bases). Deletions cut 5 bases from V and 4 bases from J, with 20 bases between. There are 17 residues in the CDR3. The germline V gene has CDR1 SGHNT and CDR2 YENEEA. The CDR3 region is CASSERFAGLGTGELFF. The CDR3 bases are TGTGCCAGCAGCGAAAGGTTTGCGGGCTTAGGCACCGGGGAGCTGTTTTTT.

V usage is TRBV5-6 and J usage is TRBJ1-1; D uncertain. CDR1 and CDR2 (germline): SGHDT, YYEEEE. Trimming removed 9 bases from V and 4 bases from J, with 16 bases in between. There are 13 residues in the CDR3. The CDR3 DNA follows: TGTGCCACCGCCGGGCAAGGGAGCACTGAAGCTTTCTTT. Encoded protein: CATAGQGSTEAFF.

This chain uses TRBV15 with TRBJ2-1; D is undetermined. Trimming took off 5 bases at V and 3 bases at J, with 11 bases between the two ends. Germline assignment: CDR1 LNHNV and CDR2 YYDKDF (reference sequence). The CDR3 has 14 amino acids. The CDR3 DNA reads TGTGCCACCAGCTCCGGTTCCCGCTACAATGAGCAGTTCTTC. It translates to CATSSGSRYNEQFF.

The genes are TRBV5-6 and TRBJ1-4; no clear D gene. V lost 1 base and J lost 4, with 11 bases in between. The CDR3 runs 15 residues. Germline values: CDR1 SGHDT, CDR2 YYEEEE. The CDR3: CASSLRADYNEKLFF. CDR3 nucleotides: TGTGCCAGCAGCTTGAGGGCGGACTATAATGAAAAACTGTTTTTT.

The J gene is TRBJ1-1, the V gene TRBV29-1, with unresolved D. Germline V gives CDR1 SQVTM, CDR2 ANQGSEA. There are 13 residues in the CDR3. V was trimmed by 5 bases and J by 5 bases, leaving 15 bases between them. The CDR3 protein is CSVHFLEWTEAFF. CDR3 nucleotide sequence: TGCAGCGTTCACTTCTTGGAGTGGACTGAAGCTTTCTTT.

This CDR3 is CATQRFRLGEETQYF. CDR3 sequence (DNA): TGTGCCACCCAACGATTCCGACTAGGCGAAGAGACCCAGTACTTC. The rearrangement joins TRBV2 to TRBJ2-5; perhaps TRBD2 as D (6 bases). The CDR3 is 15 amino acids. Germline V CDR1 and CDR2: SNHLY, FYNNEI. Trimming left V 10 bases short and J 3 bases short, with 21 bases between. The whole variable domain, remainder taken from reference TRBV2 and TRBJ2-5, is EPEVTQTPSHQVTQMGQEVILRCVPISNHLYFYWYRQILGQKVEFLVSFYNNEISEKSEIFDDQFSVERPDGSNFTLKIRSTKLEDSAMYFCATQRFRLGEETQYFGPGTRLLVL.

This sequence joins TRBV6-5 and TRBJ2-5; perhaps TRBD2 as D (7 bases). Between the trimmed V and J ends, which lost 6 bases and 7 bases, there was a span of 18 bases. Germline V lookup: CDR1 MNHEY, CDR2 SVGAGI. The CDR3 sequence is 14 residues long. Here the CDR3 DNA reads TGTGCCAGCAGCACCGCCGGGGGGCGGGGGACCCAGTACTTC. Its protein is CASSTAGGRGTQYF.

V is TRBV29-1 and J is TRBJ2-3; 9 bases map to TRBD1. CDR1 and CDR2 (germline): SQVTM, ANQGSEA. The CDR3 has 14 amino acids. J was trimmed by 2 bases and V by 7 bases; bases with no gene match: 7. The CDR3 is CSGRTGASTDTQYF. The CDR3, as DNA: TGCAGCGGTAGGACAGGGGCCTCCACAGATACGCAGTATTTT.

The genes are TRBV9 and TRBJ2-3; D is possibly TRBD2 (6 bases). The CDR3 totals 15 residues. Germline assignment: CDR1 SGDLS and CDR2 YYNGEE. The V gene lost 0 bases and the J gene lost 2 bases, with 10 bases spanning the gap. The CDR3 region is CASSVDGLNTDTQYF. CDR3 coding DNA: TGTGCCAGCAGCGTAGATGGACTAAACACAGATACGCAGTATTTT.